A selection of T cell receptor beta chains follows, all from one sample in a study of shared clonotypes between healthy human individuals. This table comes from immunoSEQ multiplex PCR, and its TCRdb copy is limited to in-frame clones, with some not included. The sample lists some 2,500,000 clones; roughly 90% were seen once. Sequenced: naive CD4+ T cells from PBMCs. The receptors were sampled from a man aged 18 to 29 in good health. Some clones in this sample may be carry-over from other donors' samples. Each CDR3 is given without its conserved first and last residue.

TRBJ2-4,TRBV27,13,ASSPSDRSKNIQY
TRBJ2-3,TRBV6-1,12,ASGGRANTDTQY
TRBJ1-1,TRBV5-1,14,ASSFHGRAQVTEAF
TRBJ2-1,TRBV2,11,ASSGQVYNEQF
TRBJ2-7,TRBV4-1,14,ASSQDPSGKIYEQY
TRBJ2-3,TRBV30,12,AWSPGLHTDTQY
TRBJ2-3,TRBV5-4,11,ASSRDFTDTQY
TRBJ1-1,TRBV7-6,12,ASSLGQGWTEAF
TRBJ2-2,TRBV5-1,9,ASRTTGELF
TRBJ1-1,TRBV7-3,11,ASSLTSNTEAF
TRBJ2-1,TRBV27,14,ASRSDRLPYYDEQF
TRBJ2-5,TRBV4-2,13,ASSRSLAKQETQY
TRBJ1-3,TRBV6-6,12,ASFAVSSGNTIY
TRBJ2-7,TRBV6-1,9,ASMFYYEQY
TRBJ2-2,TRBV29-1,16,SAITGSVIRRNTGELF
TRBJ2-1,TRBV5-1,14,ASSLARTSGGGEQF
TRBJ2-1,TRBV28,13,ASSGGGTRTNEQF
TRBJ2-1,TRBV5-1,11,ASSLLGENEQF
TRBJ2-6,TRBV30,17,AWSVTRGFSNSGANVLT
TRBJ1-3,TRBV19,13,ASSIQGTEGNTIY
TRBJ1-4,TRBV19,12,ASSMPVVGEKLF
TRBJ2-7,TRBV6-5,14,ASSSPFGGGLYEQY
TRBJ1-2,TRBV5-1,11,ASRMDRGSGYT
TRBJ2-3,TRBV5-1,15,ASSLVSSYGGEDTQY
TRBJ1-2,TRBV9,11,ASSVEPNYGYT
TRBJ2-7,TRBV19,12,ASSIGTTSYEQY
TRBJ1-5,TRBV5-1,11,ASSSGGDQPQH
TRBJ2-1,TRBV11-1,16,ASSLARTSGRARDEQF
TRBJ2-7,TRBV28,11,ASSVSGFYEQY
TRBJ2-3,TRBV30,11,AWSGGRADTQY
TRBJ2-2,TRBV10-3,11,AIRTGISGELF
TRBJ2-3,TRBV7-3,12,ASSSRQGTDTQY